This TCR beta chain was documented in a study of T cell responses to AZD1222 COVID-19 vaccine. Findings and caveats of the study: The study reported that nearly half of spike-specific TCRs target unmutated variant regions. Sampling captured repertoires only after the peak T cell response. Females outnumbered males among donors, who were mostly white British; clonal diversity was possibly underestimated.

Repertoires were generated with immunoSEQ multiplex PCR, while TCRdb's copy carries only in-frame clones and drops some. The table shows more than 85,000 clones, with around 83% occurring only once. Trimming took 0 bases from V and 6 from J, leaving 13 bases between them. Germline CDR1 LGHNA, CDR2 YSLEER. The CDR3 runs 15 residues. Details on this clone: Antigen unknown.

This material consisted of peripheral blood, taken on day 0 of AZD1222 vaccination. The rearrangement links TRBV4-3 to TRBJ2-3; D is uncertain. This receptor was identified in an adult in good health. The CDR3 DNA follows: TGCGCCAGCAGCCAAGATCCTCGAGGTCCTGATACGCAGTATTTT. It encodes CASSQDPRGPDTQYF.